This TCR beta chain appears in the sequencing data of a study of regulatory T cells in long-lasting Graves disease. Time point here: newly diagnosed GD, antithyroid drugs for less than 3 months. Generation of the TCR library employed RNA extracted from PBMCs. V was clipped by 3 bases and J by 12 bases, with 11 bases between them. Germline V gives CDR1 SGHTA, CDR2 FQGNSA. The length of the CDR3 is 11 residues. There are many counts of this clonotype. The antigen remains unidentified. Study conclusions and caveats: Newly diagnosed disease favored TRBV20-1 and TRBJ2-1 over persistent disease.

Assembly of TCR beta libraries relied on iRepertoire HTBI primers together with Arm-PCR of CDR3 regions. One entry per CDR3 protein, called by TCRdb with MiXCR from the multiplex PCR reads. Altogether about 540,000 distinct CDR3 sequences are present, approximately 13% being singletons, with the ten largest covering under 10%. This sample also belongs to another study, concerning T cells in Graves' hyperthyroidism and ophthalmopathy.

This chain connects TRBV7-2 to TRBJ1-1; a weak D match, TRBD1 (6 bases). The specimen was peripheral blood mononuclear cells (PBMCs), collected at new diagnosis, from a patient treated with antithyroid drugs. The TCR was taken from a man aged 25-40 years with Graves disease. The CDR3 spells CASSLTGSTFF. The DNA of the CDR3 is TGTGCCAGCAGCTTGACAGGATCGACTTTCTTT.